The rows below give T cell receptor beta chains drawn from one sample of a study of blood T cell dynamics during melanoma immunotherapy. Measured with immunoSEQ multiplex PCR; TCRdb has only the in-frame clones, and not every one. This sample yields approximately 13,000 clones, of which roughly 84% are seen a single time; 3.5% to 4.5% belongs to the top ten. This specimen consisted of blood, obtained from a patient treated with checkpoint blockade. All receptors derive from a human donor with melanoma. The CDR3 runs from the conserved cysteine through the conserved F or W. Each record gives: D gene, J gene, V gene, clone size, CDR3 length, CDR3 protein, CDR3 DNA. D genes are given only for firm matches. Size tells how often a clone was seen (once, few, many) or the class of an expanded clone, and some rows leave it out.

>.|TRBJ2-5|TRBV11-2|.|14
CASSLESGQETQYF
TGTGCCAGCAGCTTAGAAAGCGGGCAAGAGACCCAGTACTTC
>TRBD1|TRBJ1-2|TRBV7-9|.|13
CASSPWTGEGYTF
TGTGCCAGCAGCCCCTGGACAGGGGAAGGCTACACCTTC
>TRBD1|TRBJ1-5|TRBV2|.|15
CASSEEGQGNQPQHF
TGTGCCAGCAGTGAGGAGGGACAGGGCAATCAGCCCCAGCATTTT
>TRBD2|TRBJ2-2|TRBV15|.|15
CATSVSSGLVGELFF
TGTGCCACCAGCGTCTCTAGCGGGTTGGTCGGGGAGCTGTTTTTT
>.|TRBJ1-3|TRBV19|.|15
CASSIAGGSGNTIYF
TGTGCCAGTAGTATAGCCGGGGGATCTGGAAACACCATATATTTT
>.|TRBJ1-5|TRBV19|.|15
CASTQFEGSNQPQHF
TGTGCCAGTACCCAGTTCGAGGGTAGCAATCAGCCCCAGCATTTT
>.|TRBJ1-3|TRBV6-1|once|15
CASTPFQATGNTIYF
TGTGCCAGCACCCCCTTCCAGGCGACTGGAAACACCATATATTTT
>.|TRBJ1-5|TRBV4-1|few|14
CASSQGFRVQPQHF
TGCGCCAGCAGCCAAGGGTTCAGGGTGCAGCCCCAGCATTTT
>TRBD1|TRBJ1-2|TRBV6-5|.|14
CASSWGQPGYGYTF
TGTGCCAGCAGTTGGGGACAGCCTGGCTATGGCTACACCTTC
>.|TRBJ1-5|TRBV19|.|14
CASNGPGGNQPQHF
TGTGCCAGTAATGGCCCCGGAGGCAATCAGCCCCAGCATTTT
>TRBD2|TRBJ2-3|TRBV7-6|.|18
CASSSQTGLAGPTDTQYF
TGTGCCAGCAGCTCTCAAACTGGACTAGCGGGACCCACAGATACGCAGTATTTT
>.|TRBJ1-4|TRBV7-2|.|15
CASSLAAHPNEKLFF
TGTGCCAGCAGCTTAGCCGCGCATCCTAATGAAAAACTGTTTTTT
>.|TRBJ1-1|TRBV19|.|15
CASSNSYRVGTEAFF
TGTGCCAGTAGTAATTCATACAGGGTAGGGACTGAAGCTTTCTTT
>TRBD1|TRBJ1-4|TRBV19|.|16
CASSPAGGQGGEKLFF
TGTGCCAGTAGTCCCGCCGGAGGACAGGGGGGCGAAAAACTGTTTTTT
>TRBD2|TRBJ2-5|TRBV15|.|13
CATSGGGTETQYF
TGTGCCACCAGCGGCGGGGGGACAGAGACCCAGTACTTC
>.|TRBJ2-3|TRBV7-2|.|13
CASSFRGGDTQYF
TGTGCCAGCAGCTTCAGGGGGGGAGATACGCAGTATTTT
>TRBD2|TRBJ2-2|TRBV5-1|.|18
CASSLAGLAGVATGELFF
TGCGCCAGCAGCTTGGCCGGCCTAGCGGGAGTGGCCACCGGGGAGCTGTTTTTT
>TRBD1|TRBJ1-1|TRBV29-1|.|13
CSVGLGTEPEAFF
TGCAGCGTTGGGCTCGGGACAGAGCCTGAAGCTTTCTTT
>.|TRBJ2-7|TRBV18|.|17
CASSPLSDWPENYEQYF
TGTGCCAGCTCACCACTCAGCGATTGGCCAGAAAACTACGAGCAGTACTTC
>.|TRBJ1-2|TRBV7-2|.|13
CASSLGANYGYTF
TGTGCCAGCAGCTTAGGGGCTAACTATGGCTACACCTTC
>.|TRBJ2-2|TRBV11-2|.|15
CASSLALLFPGELFF
TGTGCCAGCAGCTTAGCACTTCTATTTCCCGGGGAGCTGTTTTTT
>.|TRBJ1-2|TRBV7-2|.|15
CASSLNRGPWNGYTF
TGTGCCAGCAGCTTGAACCGGGGACCCTGGAACGGCTACACCTTC
>.|TRBJ2-3|TRBV5-1|.|14
CASSLVVAGVEQYF
TGCGCCAGCAGCTTGGTGGTGGCAGGGGTTGAGCAGTATTTT
>.|TRBJ1-3|TRBV20-1|.|11
CSAETGNTIYF
TGCAGTGCTGAGACTGGAAACACCATATATTTT
>.|TRBJ1-5|TRBV6-6|once|14
CASSPTVSNQPQHF
TGTGCCAGCAGTCCTACAGTGAGCAATCAGCCCCAGCATTTT
>TRBD2|TRBJ2-1|TRBV7-6|.|16
CASSSQGLVFYNEQFF
TGTGCCAGCAGCTCACAAGGACTAGTGTTTTACAATGAGCAGTTCTTC
>TRBD1|TRBJ1-2|TRBV7-9|.|12
CASSLGQGSYTF
TGTGCCAGCAGCTTAGGACAGGGATCCTACACCTTC
>TRBD2|TRBJ2-7|TRBV10-3|.|16
CAISESGTSGNYEQYF
TGTGCCATCAGTGAGTCCGGTACTAGCGGGAACTACGAGCAGTACTTC
>.|TRBJ1-4|TRBV7-2|.|13
CASSLQAGEKLFF
TGTGCCAGCAGCCTCCAAGCGGGAGAAAAACTGTTTTTT
>TRBD2|TRBJ2-7|TRBV27|.|15
CASSHRLAGVTEQYF
TGTGCCAGCAGCCACCGGCTAGCGGGAGTTACCGAGCAGTACTTC
>TRBD1|TRBJ2-1|TRBV2|.|17
CASEAQTGLSSYNEQFF
TGTGCCAGCGAAGCTCAGACAGGGCTTAGCTCCTACAATGAGCAGTTCTTC
>TRBD2|TRBJ2-3|TRBV15|once|15
CATSRTSGGADTQYF
TGTGCCACCAGCAGAACTAGCGGGGGAGCAGATACGCAGTATTTT
>TRBD1|TRBJ1-3|TRBV5-6|.|16
CASSWTGGAWGNTIYF
TGTGCCAGCAGCTGGACAGGGGGCGCGTGGGGAAACACCATATATTTT
>TRBD2|TRBJ2-3|TRBV19|.|16
CASSDPGLVNSDTQYF
TGTGCCAGTAGTGACCCGGGACTAGTGAATTCAGATACGCAGTATTTT
>TRBD1|TRBJ1-1|TRBV30|.|12
CAWRQGGTEAFF
TGTGCCTGGAGACAGGGGGGCACTGAAGCTTTCTTT
>.|TRBJ1-1|TRBV18|.|15
CASSPPNTQDTEAFF
TGTGCCAGCTCACCACCTAATACGCAGGACACTGAAGCTTTCTTT
>.|TRBJ1-4|TRBV2|.|12
CASSETGEKLFF
TGTGCCAGCAGTGAAACAGGTGAAAAACTGTTTTTT
>TRBD1|TRBJ2-7|TRBV18|.|14
CASSLGQGPKEQYF
TGTGCCAGCTCTCTGGGACAGGGACCGAAAGAGCAGTACTTC
>.|TRBJ2-3|TRBV15|few|13
CATGGRITDTQYF
TGTGCCACCGGGGGACGGATCACAGATACGCAGTATTTT
>.|TRBJ1-4|TRBV27|.|15
CASSFYRDKSEKLFF
TGTGCCAGCAGTTTTTATCGGGACAAGTCGGAAAAACTGTTTTTT
>.|TRBJ2-5|TRBV7-7|.|16
CASSPGPGNPQETQYF
TGTGCCAGCAGCCCTGGCCCGGGGAATCCCCAAGAGACCCAGTACTTC
>.|TRBJ1-2|TRBV6-5|.|14
CASRVIGGAEGYTF
TGTGCCAGCAGAGTTATTGGGGGGGCGGAGGGCTACACCTTC
>.|TRBJ1-6|TRBV6-5|.|13
CASSYGSGVPLHF
TGTGCCAGCAGTTACGGTTCGGGAGTACCCCTCCACTTT
>.|TRBJ1-1|TRBV13|.|13
CASSLQVDTEAFF
TGTGCCAGCAGCTTACAGGTGGACACTGAAGCTTTCTTT
>.|TRBJ1-1|TRBV7-2|.|17
CASSPHEPGVGNTEAFF
TGTGCCAGCAGCCCCCACGAGCCAGGGGTAGGGAACACTGAAGCTTTCTTT
>.|TRBJ2-7|TRBV7-9|few|13
CASSLWTLYEQYF
TGTGCCAGCAGCCTGTGGACCCTTTACGAGCAGTACTTC